The present entry profiles one T cell receptor beta chain with its context. The data belong to a study of T cell responses to AZD1222 COVID-19 vaccine. The repertoire was sequenced with immunoSEQ multiplex PCR; TCRdb's copy has only in-frame clones and lacks some. The table lists nearly 110,000 clones, 85% to 90% of them singletons. V lost 8 bases to trimming and J lost 7 bases, with 18 bases between them. The germline V gene encodes CDR1 MNHEY and CDR2 SVGAGI. The CDR3 contains 14 residues. Source: peripheral blood, taken on day 0 of AZD1222 vaccination. The TCR originated in an adult in good health. The genes are TRBV6-5 and TRBJ2-1; D is perhaps TRBD1 or TRBD2 (5 bases each). The chain's CDR3 is CASLRSRGVNEQFF. The CDR3 region has the DNA TGTGCCAGCTTAAGAAGTAGAGGGGTGAATGAGCAGTTCTTC.